This TCR beta chain was captured by sequencing in a study of T cells in narcolepsy. Notes on the study in general: Autoreactive clone sequences were missing from some blood memory CD4+ repertoires. Autoreactive clonotypes reportedly recurred in blood of same and different patients, not controls. Comparing one patient's CSF and blood CD4+ clonotypes highlighted HCRT- and TRIB2-specific autoreactive clonotypes.

V was clipped by 3 bases and J by 4 bases; unmatched bases: 6. Germline CDR1 SQVTM, CDR2 ANQGSEA. This CDR3 region has 14 residues. Remarks on this clone: Its antigen is not known.

The assay was immunoSEQ multiplex PCR, and TCRdb's table has in-frame clones only and misses some. The data show 30,000 or so clones, roughly 80% seen once. The source of this sequence is a human donor with narcolepsy. This chain links TRBV29-1 with TRBJ2-3; 8 bases line up with TRBD1. Sample: CD45RA- memory CD4+ T cells from PBMCs. CDR3 sequence reads: CSVDQGAGADTQYF. The CDR3, as DNA: TGCAGCGTTGATCAGGGGGCAGGGGCAGATACGCAGTATTTT.